This is a list of T cell receptor beta chains from one sample in a study of radiation and T cells in renal cell carcinoma. The data were produced by immunoSEQ multiplex PCR, yet TCRdb's version contains in-frame clones alone and is incomplete. The table lists 100,000 to 150,000 clones, approximately 85% of them singletons, with under 6.5% in the top ten. The material sequenced was blood, taken from a patient whose treatment included radiotherapy and nephrectomy. These receptors all come from a man aged 50 or older with renal cell carcinoma. Each CDR3 is given with its conserved first and last residue. A D gene is named only where the DNA matches it firmly. Expanded clones get a size class; other rows say once, few or many, or leave the size out.

>NA|14|TRBV7-6|few|TRBJ1-1
CASSLGNQNTEAFF
TGTGCCAGCAGCTTAGGGAACCAGAACACTGAAGCTTTCTTT
>NA|11|TRBV2|NA|TRBJ2-7
CASSQFYEQYF
TGTGCCAGCAGTCAGTTCTACGAGCAGTACTTC
>NA|14|TRBV6-5|once|TRBJ1-1
CASTLPILNTEAFF
TGTGCCAGCACCTTACCTATATTGAACACTGAAGCTTTCTTT
>NA|15|TRBV5-1|NA|TRBJ1-4
CASSLNRRANEKLFF
TGCGCCAGCAGCTTGAATCGACGGGCTAATGAAAAACTGTTTTTT
>NA|12|TRBV7-2|NA|TRBJ2-7
CASSLTAYEQYF
TGTGCCAGCAGCTTAACCGCCTACGAGCAGTACTTC
>TRBD2|18|TRBV19|NA|TRBJ2-3
CASSIGRGTSGSTDTQYF
TGTGCCAGTAGTATTGGTCGAGGGACTAGCGGGAGCACAGATACGCAGTATTTT
>NA|19|TRBV30|NA|TRBJ1-6
CAWSVPGTSKSVWNSPLHF
TGTGCCTGGAGTGTACCCGGGACATCCAAATCGGTATGGAATTCACCCCTCCACTTT
>TRBD1|14|TRBV5-1|NA|TRBJ2-7
CASSLVTGTGEQYF
TGCGCCAGCAGCTTGGTCACGGGGACAGGGGAGCAGTACTTC
>NA|16|TRBV6-6|NA|TRBJ1-3
CASSTTSRGSGNTIYF
TGTGCCAGCAGTACTACTAGCAGGGGCTCTGGAAACACCATATATTTT
>NA|13|TRBV19|NA|TRBJ2-1
CASSPRGYNEQFF
TGTGCCAGTAGTCCCCGGGGCTACAATGAGCAGTTCTTC
>NA|14|TRBV19|NA|TRBJ1-1
CASSTLGGNTEAFF
TGTGCCAGTAGTACCCTGGGTGGCAACACTGAAGCTTTCTTT
>NA|19|TRBV7-9|once|TRBJ1-1
CASSSPARGTTKGFTEAFF
TGTGCCAGCAGCTCCCCCGCGCGCGGCACCACCAAAGGGTTTACTGAAGCTTTCTTT
>NA|15|TRBV27|NA|TRBJ2-1
CASSPRGKSYNEQFF
TGTGCCAGCAGCCCCCGGGGGAAGTCCTACAATGAGCAGTTCTTC
>NA|13|TRBV28|NA|TRBJ2-5
CASNSGLDATQYF
TGTGCCAGCAATTCGGGACTCGACGCGACCCAGTACTTC
>TRBD1|14|TRBV6-5|NA|TRBJ1-6
CASRNRGWGSPLHF
TGTGCCAGCCGTAACAGGGGATGGGGGTCACCCCTCCACTTT
>NA|16|TRBV19|NA|TRBJ2-1
CASSTLDGFGYNEQFF
TGTGCCAGTAGTACACTCGACGGATTTGGGTACAATGAGCAGTTCTTC
>NA|18|TRBV7-2|NA|TRBJ2-2
CASSGRWQGGVSTGELFF
TGTGCCAGCAGCGGTCGTTGGCAGGGCGGTGTTAGCACCGGGGAGCTGTTTTTT
>NA|15|TRBV10-3|NA|TRBJ2-7
CAISEGYGGPYEQYF
TGTGCCATCAGTGAAGGTTACGGGGGGCCCTACGAGCAGTACTTC
>TRBD1|13|TRBV19|NA|TRBJ2-1
CASMDRQNNEQFF
TGTGCCAGTATGGACAGGCAAAACAATGAGCAGTTCTTC
>NA|13|TRBV7-9|once|TRBJ2-7
CASSNPPLSEQYF
TGTGCCAGCAGCAATCCCCCCTTGAGCGAGCAGTACTTC
>NA|16|TRBV6-5|once|TRBJ2-4
CASSYSWGQGKNIQYF
TGTGCCAGCAGTTACTCTTGGGGGCAGGGCAAAAACATTCAGTACTTC
>TRBD1|14|TRBV11-2|NA|TRBJ1-4
CASTQGGGLEKLFF
TGTGCCAGCACCCAGGGGGGGGGCTTGGAAAAACTGTTTTTT
>NA|12|TRBV29-1|NA|TRBJ2-5
CSVLVSAETQYF
TGCAGCGTTTTAGTATCCGCAGAGACCCAGTACTTC
>TRBD1|13|TRBV5-1|NA|TRBJ1-2
CASRSDRASSYTF
TGCGCCAGCAGATCTGACAGGGCAAGTAGCTACACCTTC
>TRBD2|15|TRBV5-1|NA|TRBJ2-7
CASSLGLAGDAKQYF
TGCGCCAGCAGCTTGGGACTAGCGGGAGATGCTAAGCAGTACTTC
>NA|13|TRBV30|NA|TRBJ1-2
CAYKIGMNYGYTF
TGTGCCTATAAGATTGGGATGAACTATGGCTACACCTTC
>NA|10|TRBV7-9|NA|TRBJ2-7
CASGGYEQYF
TGTGCCAGCGGGGGCTACGAGCAGTACTTC
>NA|12|TRBV30|NA|TRBJ2-7
CAWLSDSYEQYF
TGTGCCTGGTTGTCTGACAGCTACGAGCAGTACTTC
>NA|15|TRBV5-4|NA|TRBJ2-3
CASSGTGGAGDTQYF
TGTGCCAGCAGCGGGACTGGCGGGGCGGGGGATACGCAGTATTTT
>TRBD1|16|TRBV6-6|NA|TRBJ2-3
CASSYEGTGGRDTQYF
TGTGCCAGCAGTTACGAGGGGACAGGGGGCAGAGATACGCAGTATTTT
>NA|16|TRBV15|once|TRBJ1-5
CATSREGHGPNQPQHF
TGTGCCACCAGCAGAGAGGGGCACGGTCCCAATCAGCCCCAGCATTTT
>TRBD1|14|TRBV6-5|NA|TRBJ1-2
CASSYQGQDYGYTF
TGTGCCAGCAGTTACCAGGGACAGGACTATGGCTACACCTTC
>NA|17|TRBV9|NA|TRBJ2-1
CASSPRPSARSYNEQFF
TGTGCCAGCAGCCCGCGACCTAGCGCCCGCTCCTACAATGAGCAGTTCTTC
>NA|12|TRBV29-1|NA|TRBJ2-7
CSVEVTSYEQYF
TGCAGCGTTGAAGTCACATCCTACGAGCAGTACTTC
>TRBD1|20|TRBV4-2|NA|TRBJ2-5
CASSQDGRQGRSYEQETQYF
TGTGCCAGCAGCCAAGATGGCCGACAGGGTAGAAGTTACGAACAAGAGACCCAGTACTTC
>NA|14|TRBV7-9|NA|TRBJ2-3
CASSFSDSEDTQYF
TGTGCCAGCAGCTTTTCGGACAGCGAAGATACGCAGTATTTT
>NA|15|TRBV5-6|few|TRBJ1-3
CASSWGLSSGNTIYF
TGTGCCAGCAGCTGGGGGCTGAGCTCTGGAAACACCATATATTTT
>NA|15|TRBV4-3|NA|TRBJ1-2
CASSQREWGSGGYTF
TGCGCCAGCAGCCAAAGGGAATGGGGGTCGGGAGGCTACACCTTC
>TRBD1|14|TRBV5-1|NA|TRBJ1-1
CASSYGQGVPEAFF
TGCGCCAGCAGTTACGGACAGGGAGTTCCTGAAGCTTTCTTT
>TRBD2|15|TRBV7-2|NA|TRBJ2-5
CASSWSSGSMETQYF
TGTGCCAGCAGCTGGTCTAGCGGGAGTATGGAGACCCAGTACTTC
>NA|16|TRBV5-1|NA|TRBJ1-2
CASSRTGSEVSYGYTF
TGCGCCAGCAGCCGAACAGGGTCGGAAGTCAGCTATGGCTACACCTTC
>NA|11|TRBV28|NA|TRBJ2-1
CASRRDNEQFF
TGTGCCAGCAGAAGGGACAATGAGCAGTTCTTC
>TRBD1|13|TRBV30|NA|TRBJ1-4
CAWSGTGEEKLFF
TGTGCCTGGAGTGGGACAGGGGAAGAAAAACTGTTTTTT
>NA|14|TRBV19|once|TRBJ2-2
CASSIVSGFGELFF
TGTGCCAGTAGTATAGTCTCGGGGTTCGGGGAGCTGTTTTTT
>NA|12|TRBV29-1|NA|TRBJ1-2
CSVEGAGIGYTF
TGCAGCGTTGAAGGAGCAGGGATTGGCTACACCTTC
>NA|12|TRBV6-5|NA|TRBJ2-7
CASSNPPSEQYF
TGTGCCAGCAGTAACCCCCCGTCCGAGCAGTACTTC
>TRBD1|16|TRBV4-2|NA|TRBJ1-5
CASSQVGGQSDQPQHF
TGTGCCAGCAGCCAAGTGGGGGGACAGTCAGATCAGCCCCAGCATTTT
>TRBD2|17|TRBV5-1|NA|TRBJ2-3
CASSPWDSGENTDTQYF
TGCGCCAGCAGCCCCTGGGATAGCGGGGAGAACACAGATACGCAGTATTTT
>NA|15|TRBV28|few|TRBJ1-5
CASNFAPGGNQPQHF
TGTGCCAGCAATTTTGCCCCAGGGGGCAATCAGCCCCAGCATTTT
>NA|15|TRBV5-1|NA|TRBJ2-5
CASSLFGGSQETQYF
TGCGCCAGCAGCTTGTTTGGGGGAAGCCAAGAGACCCAGTACTTC
>TRBD2|18|TRBV4-1|once|TRBJ2-1
CASSQARASGGENNEQFF
TGCGCCAGCAGCCAAGCCCGAGCTAGCGGGGGAGAGAACAATGAGCAGTTCTTC
>NA|15|TRBV9|once|TRBJ2-3
CASSVYMDRTDTQYF
TGTGCCAGCAGCGTGTACATGGACCGCACAGATACGCAGTATTTT
>TRBD2|15|TRBV28|NA|TRBJ2-5
CASGLARGGQETQYF
TGTGCCAGCGGACTTGCTCGGGGGGGGCAAGAGACCCAGTACTTC
>NA|16|TRBV7-2|NA|TRBJ2-7
CASSLIVGFSSYEQYF
TGTGCCAGCAGCTTAATTGTTGGCTTTAGCTCCTACGAGCAGTACTTC
>NA|14|TRBV21-1|NA|TRBJ1-5
CASGPRGGNQPQHF
TGTGCCAGCGGGCCTCGGGGGGGCAATCAGCCCCAGCATTTT